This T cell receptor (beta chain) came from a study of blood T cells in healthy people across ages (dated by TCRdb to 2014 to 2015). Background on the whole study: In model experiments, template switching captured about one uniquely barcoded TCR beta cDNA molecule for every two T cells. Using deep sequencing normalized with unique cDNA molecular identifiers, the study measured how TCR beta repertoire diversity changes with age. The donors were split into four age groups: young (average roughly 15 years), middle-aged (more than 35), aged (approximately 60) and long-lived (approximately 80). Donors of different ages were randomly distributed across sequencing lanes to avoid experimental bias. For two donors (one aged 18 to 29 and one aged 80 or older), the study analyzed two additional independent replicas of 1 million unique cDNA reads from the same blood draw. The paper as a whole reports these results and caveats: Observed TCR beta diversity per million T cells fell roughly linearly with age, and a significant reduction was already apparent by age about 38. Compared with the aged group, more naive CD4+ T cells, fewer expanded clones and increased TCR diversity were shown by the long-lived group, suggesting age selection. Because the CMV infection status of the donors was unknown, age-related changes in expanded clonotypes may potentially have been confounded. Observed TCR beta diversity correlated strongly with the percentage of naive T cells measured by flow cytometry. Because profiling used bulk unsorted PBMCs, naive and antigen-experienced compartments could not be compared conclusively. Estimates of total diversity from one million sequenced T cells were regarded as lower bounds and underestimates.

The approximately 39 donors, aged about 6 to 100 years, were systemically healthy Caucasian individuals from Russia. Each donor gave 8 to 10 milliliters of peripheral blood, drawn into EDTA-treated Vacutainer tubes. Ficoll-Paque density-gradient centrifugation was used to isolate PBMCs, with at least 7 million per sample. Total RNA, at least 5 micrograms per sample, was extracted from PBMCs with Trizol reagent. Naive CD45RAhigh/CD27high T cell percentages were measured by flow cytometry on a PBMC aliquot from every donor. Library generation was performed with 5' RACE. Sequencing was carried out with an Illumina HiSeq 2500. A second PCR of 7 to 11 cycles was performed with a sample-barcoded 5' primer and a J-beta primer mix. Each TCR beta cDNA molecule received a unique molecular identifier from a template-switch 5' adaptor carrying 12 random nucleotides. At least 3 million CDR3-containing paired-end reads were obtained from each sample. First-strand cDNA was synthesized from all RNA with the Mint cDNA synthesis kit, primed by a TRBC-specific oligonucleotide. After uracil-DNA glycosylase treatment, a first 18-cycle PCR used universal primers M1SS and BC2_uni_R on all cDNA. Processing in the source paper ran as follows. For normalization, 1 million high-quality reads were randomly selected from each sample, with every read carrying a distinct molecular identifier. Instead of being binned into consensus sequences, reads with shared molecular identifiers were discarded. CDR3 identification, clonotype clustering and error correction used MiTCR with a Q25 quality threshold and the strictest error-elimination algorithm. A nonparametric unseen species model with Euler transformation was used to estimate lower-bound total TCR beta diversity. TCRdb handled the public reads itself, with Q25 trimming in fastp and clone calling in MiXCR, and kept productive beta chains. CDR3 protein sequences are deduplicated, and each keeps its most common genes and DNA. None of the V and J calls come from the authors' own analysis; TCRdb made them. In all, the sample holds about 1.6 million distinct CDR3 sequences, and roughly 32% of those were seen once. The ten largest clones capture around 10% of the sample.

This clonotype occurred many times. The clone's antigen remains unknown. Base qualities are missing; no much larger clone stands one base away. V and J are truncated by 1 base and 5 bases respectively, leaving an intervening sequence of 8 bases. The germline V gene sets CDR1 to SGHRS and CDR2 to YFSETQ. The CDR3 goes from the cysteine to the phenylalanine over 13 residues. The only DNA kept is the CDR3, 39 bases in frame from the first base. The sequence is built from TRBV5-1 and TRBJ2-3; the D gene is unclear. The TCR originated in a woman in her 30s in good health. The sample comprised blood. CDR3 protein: CASSLYTEDTQYF. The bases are TGCGCCAGCAGCTTGTATACTGAAGATACGCAGTATTTT.